These T cell receptor beta chains were read from a single sample in a study of blood T cell repertoires in COVID-19. Clones were read by immunoSEQ multiplex PCR, and TCRdb kept only the in-frame ones, dropping some. The table includes about 35,000 clones, about 87% detected once. The sample consisted of peripheral blood. The origin of the receptors is a human donor in a cohort sampled during active COVID-19. The conserved cysteine and the conserved F or W are not part of the CDR3 here. The order of the fields is V gene, J gene, CDR3 protein.

v_call: TRBV30
j_call: TRBJ1-2
cdr3_aa: AWGDSSFHGYT

v_call: TRBV19
j_call: TRBJ2-2
cdr3_aa: ASSPRDRGTGELF

v_call: TRBV9
j_call: TRBJ2-2
cdr3_aa: ASSVGLAVRGELF

v_call: TRBV7-2
j_call: TRBJ1-2
cdr3_aa: ASSLGLGPRGMNYGYT

v_call: TRBV6-5
j_call: TRBJ2-2
cdr3_aa: ASSYQGANTGELF

v_call: TRBV5-1
j_call: TRBJ2-3
cdr3_aa: ASSLVTSGDTQY

v_call: TRBV2
j_call: TRBJ2-5
cdr3_aa: ASRRVQETQY

v_call: TRBV18
j_call: TRBJ1-6
cdr3_aa: ASSPTGENSPLH

v_call: TRBV6-2/TRBV6-3
j_call: TRBJ1-2
cdr3_aa: ASSYSSGFGYT

v_call: TRBV12-1
j_call: TRBJ2-7
cdr3_aa: ASSPRARGKEQY

v_call: TRBV12-5
j_call: TRBJ2-1
cdr3_aa: ASGLRGAFEQF

v_call: TRBV28
j_call: TRBJ1-2
cdr3_aa: ASSKRQGGGYT

v_call: TRBV30
j_call: TRBJ2-7
cdr3_aa: AWRSTSGGEQY

v_call: TRBV5-1
j_call: TRBJ2-7
cdr3_aa: ASSSKQGRDEQY

v_call: TRBV6-5
j_call: TRBJ2-7
cdr3_aa: ASSYHGTGQEGEQY

v_call: TRBV2
j_call: TRBJ2-7
cdr3_aa: ASRVRDRETYEQY

v_call: TRBV5-6
j_call: TRBJ2-2
cdr3_aa: ASSRTSGGSNTGELF

v_call: TRBV20-1
j_call: TRBJ2-5
cdr3_aa: SASRDSRTETQY

v_call: TRBV18
j_call: TRBJ1-6
cdr3_aa: ASSPGQIRASPNSPLH

v_call: TRBV5-5
j_call: TRBJ2-7
cdr3_aa: ASSLGAGTGNYEQY

v_call: TRBV18
j_call: TRBJ2-7
cdr3_aa: ASSPYRDSSYEQY

v_call: TRBV6-4
j_call: TRBJ2-3
cdr3_aa: ASQRASGALETQY

v_call: TRBV24-1
j_call: TRBJ1-3
cdr3_aa: ATRSGTGRSGNTIY

v_call: TRBV27
j_call: TRBJ2-3
cdr3_aa: ASSHPRTGGFTDTQY

v_call: TRBV27
j_call: TRBJ2-7
cdr3_aa: ASSFSRSGASYEQY

v_call: TRBV28
j_call: TRBJ1-5
cdr3_aa: ASSLNRGSSNQPQH

v_call: TRBV11-2
j_call: TRBJ2-5
cdr3_aa: ASSLVPRGGGRLTETQY

v_call: TRBV3-1/TRBV3-2
j_call: TRBJ2-5
cdr3_aa: ASSLRGHQETQY

v_call: TRBV6-2/TRBV6-3
j_call: TRBJ2-1
cdr3_aa: ASSYSGSRNEQF